This TCR beta chain is drawn from a study of blood T cell repertoires in COVID-19. Overall study context: Whether acute or convalescent, the COVID-19 samples came from the United States, Italy and Spain.

This clone was picked up a small number of times. Libraries were prepared by immunoSEQ multiplex PCR; TCRdb keeps only in-frame clonotypes and omits some of them. This table holds some 270,000 clones, 70% to 90% found once. The V gene end was trimmed by 4 bases and the J gene end by 6 bases; junction bases not matched to a gene: 7. The CDR3 runs 14 residues. Per the germline V gene, CDR1 is SGHNT and CDR2 is YYREEE (reference sequence). The chain combines TRBV5-4 with TRBJ2-7, with TRBD1 identical over 10 bases. The clonotype originates from a woman in her 50s who had been exposed to COVID-19. Input material: PBMCs or T cells enriched from blood (not recorded which). The CDR3 region is CASSKGQGRGEQYF. The DNA for the CDR3 is TGTGCCAGCAGCAAGGGACAGGGGAGAGGCGAGCAGTACTTC.